The clone carrying this TCR beta chain was picked up many times. The source of the sample is a study of identical twins. Template switching introduced a universal primer site, and the cDNA bore unique molecular identifiers. TCRdb reanalysed the 5' RACE reads using MiXCR and keeps one entry per CDR3 protein. The sample includes fewer than 650,000 distinct CDR3 sequences, 7.5% to 10% of them seen just once. Per the germline V gene, CDR1 is SQVTM and CDR2 is ANQGSEA. Trimming at V came to 1 base and at J to 8 bases, leaving 8 bases not matched to a gene. The CDR3 is 16 amino acids. These records were also assigned to another study, of yellow fever vaccine responses in identical twins.

The sample comprised PBMCs. J is TRBJ2-1 and V is TRBV29-1; 13 bases fit TRBD2. This sequence originates from a woman younger than 35 in good health. CDR3 region: CSVEGPTSGRYDEQFF. In nucleotides, the CDR3 is TGCAGCGTTGAAGGTCCGACTAGCGGGAGGTACGATGAGCAGTTCTTC.